This T cell receptor beta chain was identified during a study of blood T cell repertoires in COVID-19. The cohort comprised adults aged roughly 18 to 95 years residing in approximately 25 US areas. Profiling relied on immunoSEQ multiplex PCR, and the TCRdb table lists in-frame clones only, not all of them. The table lists roughly 180,000 clones, around 79% of them singletons. The origin of this receptor is a man aged 45-65 years who had recovered from COVID-19. Sequencing used PBMCs or T cells enriched from blood (not recorded which).

CDR3 residues: CASSSYVGDSYQETQYF. The CDR3, as DNA: TGTGCCAGCAGCTCCTACGTCGGGGACAGCTACCAAGAGACCCAGTACTTC. This sequence joins TRBV9 and TRBJ2-5; 7 positions match TRBD1. Germline values: CDR1 SGDLS, CDR2 YYNGEE. V dropped 4 bases and J dropped 0; count of bases not matched to a gene: 12. The CDR3 is 17 amino acids.